This note documents a single TCR beta chain sequence. Germline loops: CDR1 PRHDT, CDR2 FYEKMQ (reference sequence). The ends were cut back, 1 base at V and 5 bases at J, with 12 bases in the middle. There are 14 residues in the CDR3. Produced via immunoSEQ multiplex PCR; TCRdb's table is partial and in-frame only. There are some 26,000 clones in the sample; 72% occur only once, and about 40% lies in the top ten. This entry is derived from a study of blood T cell repertoires in COVID-19. Looking at the study overall: Acute and convalescent COVID-19 specimens originated in the United States, Italy and Spain.

This receptor was obtained from a woman of 80 years or more with acute or convalescent COVID-19. The chain is built from TRBV13 and TRBJ2-7; maybe TRBD2 (5 bases). The sequenced sample was peripheral blood. CDR3 amino acids: CASSLAEGAHEQYF. CDR3 in DNA: TGTGCCAGCAGCTTAGCCGAGGGAGCCCACGAGCAGTACTTC.